The source of this T cell receptor beta chain is a study of T cell responses to AZD1222 COVID-19 vaccine. Study context: Recipients boosted at about 4 weeks or about 12 weeks are pooled.

Produced via immunoSEQ multiplex PCR; TCRdb's table is partial and in-frame only. The sample lists around 140,000 clones, 85% to 90% occurring once. Findings of the study overall: The donors showed a predominance of white British ancestry and of females, with possible underestimation of clonal diversity. A reported finding is that nearly half of spike-specific TCRs target unmutated variant regions.

This CDR3 region has 12 residues. Trimming removed 2 bases from V and 10 bases from J, with 11 bases in between. CDR1 and CDR2 from the germline V gene are MDHEN and SYDVKM. Comments on this clone: No antigen is known for it.

This sequence joins TRBV28 and TRBJ2-5; D call uncertain. The sequences come from peripheral blood, collected on day 0 of AZD1222 vaccination. The receptor was derived from an adult in good health. CDR3 nucleotides: TGTGCCAGCAGTTTAAACGGACGAGTCCAGTACTTC. Translating gives CASSLNGRVQYF.